Only one count was recorded for the clone carrying this TCR beta chain. Antigen specificity is unknown. Germline V gives CDR1 SEHNR, CDR2 FQNEAQ (reference sequence). V dropped 5 bases and J dropped 11 bases, with 18 bases sitting between them. This CDR3 is built from 13 residues. Method: immunoSEQ multiplex PCR; TCRdb's copy keeps in-frame clones and lacks some. This sample has some 150,000 clones; roughly 92% occur once, and the top ten carry around 0.7%. This sample is drawn from a study of cytomegalovirus exposure and HLA in healthy donors. Study details: The same platform was used for the roughly 120 validation repertoires as for the approximately 730 first-cohort repertoires, as reported in a later analysis.

Study conclusions and caveats: There were a few CMV-associated chains whose specificity for CMV antigens was confirmed in vitro. Overall, about 160 TCR beta chains were annotated as cytomegalovirus-associated. Subsequent analysis of the roughly 120 validation repertoires found a tendency for first-cohort TCR clusters to co-occur.

Sequencing input: PBMCs. The chain is built from TRBV7-9 and TRBJ1-1; D is ambiguous. The receptor's source is a young man in good health and CMV-seronegative. This CDR3 is CASSAGLGGGAFF. The CDR3 region has the DNA TGTGCCAGCAGCGCGGGTTTAGGCGGAGGGGCTTTCTTT.